A selection of T cell receptor beta chains follows, all from one sample in a study of shared clonotypes between healthy human individuals. Repertoires were generated with immunoSEQ multiplex PCR, while TCRdb's copy carries only in-frame clones and drops some. The sample records more than 850,000 clones, about 80% being singletons. The sample comprised memory CD4+ T cells from PBMCs. These receptors originate from a man aged 18 to 30 in good health. Some clones in this sample may be carry-over from other donors' samples. The CDR3 runs from the conserved cysteine through the conserved F or W. Each record gives: J gene, clone size, D gene, V gene, CDR3 DNA, CDR3 protein. The D gene is left open where the match is weak. Only some rows state a clone size, as once, few, many or a class for expanded clones.

TRBJ2-3 NA TRBD2 TRBV5-1 TGCGCCAGCAGCTTAAAGGCCAGGGCGACTAGCGGGGTAGATACGCAGTATTTT CASSLKARATSGVDTQYF
TRBJ1-1 NA TRBD1 TRBV28 TGTGCCAGCAGTTTTCGGGGTGTACGTGGAGGGGGCGTCGACACTGAAGCTTTCTTT CASSFRGVRGGGVDTEAFF
TRBJ2-3 once NA TRBV10-3 TGTGCCATCAGTGGAGGCGAGTCTAGCGCTGATACGCAGTATTTT CAISGGESSADTQYF
TRBJ1-5 NA NA TRBV27 TGTGCCAGCAGTTTCCGACGGAATCAGCCCCAGCATTTT CASSFRRNQPQHF
TRBJ1-1 NA TRBD1 TRBV6-6 TGTGCCAGCAGCCAACAGGGGATCTACACTGAAGCTTTCTTT CASSQQGIYTEAFF
TRBJ2-7 NA NA TRBV4-1 TGCGCCAGCAGCCTCCGGGACATCGCCTACGAGCAGTACTTC CASSLRDIAYEQYF
TRBJ2-7 NA TRBD1 TRBV27 TGTGCCAGCAGTGCAAGGACAGGGTCCCACGAGCAGTACTTC CASSARTGSHEQYF
TRBJ1-1 NA NA TRBV14 TGTGCCAGCAGCCAAGGTGGGGGGTGGGAACTGAACACTGAAGCTTTCTTT CASSQGGGWELNTEAFF
TRBJ1-5 NA NA TRBV5-3 TGTGCCAGCGCGACAGCCAATACTTATAGCAATCAGCCCCAGCATTTT CASATANTYSNQPQHF
TRBJ1-1 NA NA TRBV27 TGTGCCAGCAGTTCTTTCCCGGGACGGGAAAACACTGAAGCTTTCTTT CASSSFPGRENTEAFF
TRBJ1-6 NA NA TRBV30 TGTGCCTGGAGTGTGACGTCTAATTCACCCCTCCACTTT CAWSVTSNSPLHF
TRBJ1-3 NA NA TRBV4-3 TGCGCCAGCAGAAAACAGGGTACTGGAAACACCATATATTTT CASRKQGTGNTIYF
TRBJ1-1 NA TRBD1 TRBV10-2 TGCGCCAGCTTCTTAAGACAGGGGCTAGGGGTGAACACTGAAGCTTTCTTT CASFLRQGLGVNTEAFF
TRBJ2-3 NA TRBD2 TRBV10-2 TGCGCCAACAGGGCTAGCGGGAGCACAGATACGCAGTATTTT CANRASGSTDTQYF